A selection of T cell receptor beta chains follows, all from one sample in a study of blood T cell repertoires in COVID-19. Some clones are missing from TCRdb's copy, which holds only in-frame ones; the method was immunoSEQ multiplex PCR. The sample includes around 210,000 clones, more than 65% of them seen just once. The sequenced sample consisted of peripheral blood. The receptors derive from a human donor in a cohort sampled during active COVID-19. CDR3s include the opening cysteine and the closing phenylalanine or tryptophan. A D gene is named only where the DNA matches it firmly. Clone size appears in some rows only: once, few, many, or a class for an expanded clone.

clone_size,v_call,j_call,d_call,cdr3_nt,cdr3_aa
-,TRBV5-4,TRBJ2-3,-,TGTGCCAGCAGCCCCAACTTATGGGATACGCAGTATTTT,CASSPNLWDTQYF
-,TRBV18,TRBJ2-7,-,TGTGCCAGCTCACCAGTTGAGAACGAGCAGTACTTC,CASSPVENEQYF
-,TRBV6-5,TRBJ1-1,-,TGTGCCAGCAGTTACTCGAGGCTATTTGAAGCTTTCTTT,CASSYSRLFEAFF
-,TRBV19,TRBJ2-7,-,TGTGCCAGTAGTACCCGGGGTTCTGCTGTTGAGCAGTACTTC,CASSTRGSAVEQYF
-,TRBV12-5,TRBJ2-1,TRBD2,TGTGCTAGTGGAAGGACTAGCGGCACTTACAATGAGCAGTTCTTC,CASGRTSGTYNEQFF
-,TRBV2,TRBJ2-1,-,TGTGCCAGCACCCCGTCGAGTCGGACTTCGTACAATGAGCAGTTCTTC,CASTPSSRTSYNEQFF
few,TRBV24-1,TRBJ2-5,-,TGTGCCACCAGTGATTCAGGGCAAGAGACCCAGTACTTC,CATSDSGQETQYF
-,TRBV27,TRBJ1-5,-,TGTGCCAGCAGTTTACCGGCAGGAAATCAGCCCCAGCATTTT,CASSLPAGNQPQHF
-,TRBV29-1,TRBJ2-7,-,TGCAGCGTTGTTTTTGTGGGGGCCCCGCGCGTCAAGCAGTACTTC,CSVVFVGAPRVKQYF
-,TRBV4-1,TRBJ1-5,-,TGCGCCAGCAGCCAAGATGGGGCTGGTCAGCCCCAGCATTTT,CASSQDGAGQPQHF
-,TRBV7-2,TRBJ1-4,-,TGTGCCAGCAGCTTGGGCAGACAGGCGACTAATGAAAAACTGTTTTTT,CASSLGRQATNEKLFF
once,TRBV6-5,TRBJ1-1,-,TGTGCCAGCAGTTACTCGAGATTCCAGGGGAACACTGAAGCTTTCTTT,CASSYSRFQGNTEAFF
-,TRBV6-2/TRBV6-3,TRBJ2-1,-,TGTGCCAGCAGTTTGGACAGCCCCGAGGGGTACTACAATGAGCAGTTCTTC,CASSLDSPEGYYNEQFF
-,TRBV5-1,TRBJ2-3,TRBD1,TGCGCCAGCAGCATTGACAGGGGTATGATAGATACGCAGTATTTT,CASSIDRGMIDTQYF
-,TRBV19,TRBJ1-1,-,TGTGCCAGTAGTAGGGCCAGAATGAACACTGAAGCTTTCTTT,CASSRARMNTEAFF
-,TRBV19,TRBJ2-4,-,TGTGCCAGTACTAACCGACACGTGGGTTCAGGCATTCAGTACTTC,CASTNRHVGSGIQYF
-,TRBV7-8,TRBJ2-1,-,TGTGCCAGCAGCTTAACGTGGGTTAGCCGGAATGAGCAGTTCTTC,CASSLTWVSRNEQFF
-,TRBV20-1,TRBJ2-4,-,TGCAGTGCTAGTTTCAAGCGGGACATTCAGTACTTC,CSASFKRDIQYF
-,TRBV7-8,TRBJ2-1,TRBD2,TGTGCCAGCGGACTCGGGAGGGAGCATGAGCAGTTCTTC,CASGLGREHEQFF
-,TRBV10-1,TRBJ2-7,TRBD2,TGCGCCAGGCTAGCGGGAGTTAGATACGAGCAGTACTTC,CARLAGVRYEQYF
-,TRBV2,TRBJ2-3,-,TGTGCCAGCTCAGAAGGGGAAGGGGATACGCAGTATTTT,CASSEGEGDTQYF
-,TRBV27,TRBJ1-1,TRBD1,TGTGCCAGCAGTCCGGGACAGAAGAACACTGAAGCTTTCTTT,CASSPGQKNTEAFF
-,TRBV7-2,TRBJ2-7,TRBD1,TGTGCCAGCAGGACCGGGACAGGGTTCTACGAGCAGTACTTC,CASRTGTGFYEQYF
-,TRBV4-1,TRBJ1-6,-,TGCGCCAGCAGCCAAGAAGGGAGCTCCTATAATTCACCCCTCCACTTT,CASSQEGSSYNSPLHF
-,TRBV24-1,TRBJ2-5,TRBD2,TGTGCCACCAGTGATTCCCGGGGGGTAGAGACCCAGTACTTC,CATSDSRGVETQYF
-,TRBV9,TRBJ2-3,TRBD2,TGTGCCAGCAGCCCGGGACTAGCGGGAGAAGGCACAGATACGCAGTATTTT,CASSPGLAGEGTDTQYF
-,TRBV19,TRBJ2-5,TRBD1,TGTGCCAGTAGTATAGGAGGGACAGGGCTTGGAGAGACCCAGTACTTC,CASSIGGTGLGETQYF
many,TRBV29-1,TRBJ1-2,-,TGCAGCGTTCCCCAGGGTGGGGATGGCTACACCTTC,CSVPQGGDGYTF
few,TRBV28,TRBJ2-2,-,TGTGCCAGCAGCCCCTCTAGCTGGGCCGGGGAGCTGTTTTTT,CASSPSSWAGELFF
-,TRBV3-1/TRBV3-2,TRBJ2-1,TRBD2,TGTGCCAGCAGTTGGACTAGCGGAGACTACAATGAGCAGTTCTTC,CASSWTSGDYNEQFF
-,TRBV29-1,TRBJ2-7,TRBD2,TGCAGCGTCAGACTAGCGGGGTACGAGCAGTACTTC,CSVRLAGYEQYF
-,TRBV11-2,TRBJ1-2,TRBD1,TGTGCCAGCAGCGATTTCGTGGGACAGCCCAACTATGGCTACACCTTC,CASSDFVGQPNYGYTF
few,TRBV28,TRBJ2-5,-,TGTGCCAGCAGTTTAATAGCCTCGGGGTTAGTTGGGGAGACCCAGTACTTC,CASSLIASGLVGETQYF
-,TRBV3-1/TRBV3-2,TRBJ2-6,TRBD1,TGTGCCAGCAGCAACCTACAGGGGCGACTCTCTGGGGCCAACGTCCTGACTTTC,CASSNLQGRLSGANVLTF
-,TRBV19,TRBJ2-1,-,TGTGCCAGTAGTATTTTAAATGAGCAGTTCTTC,CASSILNEQFF
-,TRBV3-1/TRBV3-2,TRBJ1-5,-,TGTGCCAGCAGCCATGGGGGGGGTAGCAATCAGCCCCAGCATTTT,CASSHGGGSNQPQHF
-,TRBV28,TRBJ2-1,TRBD1,TGTGCCACCAGAGGGACAGGGGTATCAAGACGTGGCGGGTGGGGGTCCGACAATGAGCAGTTCTTC,CATRGTGVSRRGGWGSDNEQFF
-,TRBV2,TRBJ2-7,TRBD1,TGTGCCAGCAGTGAACAGGGGGCGCAGTACGAGCAGTACTTC,CASSEQGAQYEQYF
-,TRBV7-6,TRBJ2-7,TRBD2,TGTGCCAGCAGCATCGGGACTAGCGGTTACGAGCAGTACTTC,CASSIGTSGYEQYF
-,TRBV18,TRBJ2-7,TRBD1,TGTGCCAGCAAGGGACAGACGTCCTCTGACGAGCAGTACTTC,CASKGQTSSDEQYF
-,TRBV19,TRBJ1-5,TRBD1,TGTGCCAGTAGTATGGGACAGGGGGTTAGTCAGCCCCAGCATTTT,CASSMGQGVSQPQHF
-,TRBV7-9,TRBJ2-7,TRBD1,TGTGCCAGCAGCTTTTTTCAGGGGGCGGACGAGCAGTACTTC,CASSFFQGADEQYF
-,TRBV4-2,TRBJ2-3,-,TGTGCCAGCAGCCAAAATAAAGGGGGCACAGATACGCAGTATTTT,CASSQNKGGTDTQYF
-,TRBV9,TRBJ1-6,-,TGTGCCAGCAGCCCAATTTCGACAGGCTATAATTCACCCCTCCACTTT,CASSPISTGYNSPLHF
-,TRBV28,TRBJ1-2,-,TGTGCCAGCAGTTCGGACACCCTTGGGTTTAACTATGGCTACACCTTC,CASSSDTLGFNYGYTF
-,TRBV5-1,TRBJ2-7,-,TGCGCCAGCAGCTACTACAGGGCCTCCTACGAGCAGTACTTC,CASSYYRASYEQYF
few,TRBV2,TRBJ2-7,TRBD1,TGTGCCAGCAGGGAGACAGGGGGCGCGGGGTACTTC,CASRETGGAGYF
-,TRBV19,TRBJ2-1,TRBD2,TGTGCCAGTAGTATACGGGGAGGGAGCTACAATGAGCAGTTCTTC,CASSIRGGSYNEQFF